A selection of T cell receptor beta chains follows, all from one sample in a study of shared clonotypes between healthy human individuals. The assay was immunoSEQ multiplex PCR, and TCRdb's table has in-frame clones only and misses some. The table includes approximately 1.5 million clones, 97% to 99% detected once. What was sequenced was naive CD4+ T cells sorted from blood. The source is a man aged 25-45 years in good health. The CDR3 runs from the conserved cysteine through the conserved F or W. A D gene is named only where the DNA matches it firmly. Rows give clone size only sometimes, using once, few, many, or a class for an expanded clone.

v_gene,d_gene,abundance,j_gene,CDR3nt,CDR3aa
TRBV10-1,TRBD1,-,TRBJ2-2,TGCGCCAGCAGATTCGACAGGGACACCGGGGAGCTGTTTTTT,CASRFDRDTGELFF
TRBV6-1,-,-,TRBJ2-3,TGTGCCAGCAGTGAGGCAGGGATACGTACAGATACGCAGTATTTT,CASSEAGIRTDTQYF
TRBV19,TRBD2,-,TRBJ2-3,TGTGCCAGTAGTGGATTCCCCCTAGCGGGAGTCAAAGATACGCAGTATTTT,CASSGFPLAGVKDTQYF
TRBV5-1,TRBD1,-,TRBJ1-1,TGCGCCAGCAGACCACAGGGGGCGAATCCTGAAGCTTTCTTT,CASRPQGANPEAFF
TRBV10-3,TRBD2,-,TRBJ2-7,TGTGCCATCAAGACTAGCGGGGGATCCTACGAGCAGTACTTC,CAIKTSGGSYEQYF
TRBV25-1,TRBD1,-,TRBJ2-7,TGTGCCAGCGCCCGGACAGGGGTGAACGAGCAGTACTTC,CASARTGVNEQYF
TRBV18,-,-,TRBJ1-1,TGTGCCGCAGGGACACGGCAAATGAACACTGAAGCTTTCTTT,CAAGTRQMNTEAFF
TRBV5-6,TRBD1,once,TRBJ1-1,TGTGCCAGCAGCTTGAGGGACAGGGTGGGCACTGAAGCTTTCTTT,CASSLRDRVGTEAFF
TRBV18,-,-,TRBJ1-1,TGTGCCAGCTCACCCCAGGATTCGATGAACACTGAAGCTTTCTTT,CASSPQDSMNTEAFF
TRBV11-3,-,-,TRBJ2-1,TGTGCCAGCAGCTTAGGAGGGATCGTCTCCTACAATGAGCAGTTCTTC,CASSLGGIVSYNEQFF
TRBV11-2,TRBD1,-,TRBJ2-7,TGTGCCAGCAGCCCCAAAAGTGGGACAGCGAAACCCTACGAGCAGTACTTC,CASSPKSGTAKPYEQYF
TRBV9,-,-,TRBJ2-2,TGTGCCAGCAGCGTAGGGGCGGGGACCGTTGGGACCGGGGAGCTGTTTTTT,CASSVGAGTVGTGELFF
TRBV5-4,TRBD1,-,TRBJ2-7,TGTGCCAGCAGCTTGTCGGGCCGACAGGACAGGGGGCATGAGCAGTACTTC,CASSLSGRQDRGHEQYF
TRBV2,-,-,TRBJ2-2,TGTGCCAGCAGCGAAAGAGGGTTGAACACCGGGGAGCTGTTTTTT,CASSERGLNTGELFF
TRBV7-3,-,-,TRBJ1-1,TGTGCCAGCAGCTCGACAGTCTTTTCTGAAGCTTTCTTT,CASSSTVFSEAFF
TRBV10-3,TRBD1,-,TRBJ1-5,TGTGCCATCAGACGGGACAGGGATCAGCCCCAGCATTTT,CAIRRDRDQPQHF
TRBV11-2,TRBD2,once,TRBJ2-5,TGTGCCAGCGCCTTGGGGACTAGCGGGAGGGCCTTCCGGGAAGAGACCCAGTACTTC,CASALGTSGRAFREETQYF
TRBV27,TRBD1,-,TRBJ2-1,TGTGCCAGCAAAGGGGGTTGGGGACAGGGAGGTAGCAATGAGCAGTTCTTC,CASKGGWGQGGSNEQFF
TRBV27,-,-,TRBJ1-2,TGTGCCAGCAGTTTATATACAGGCAGCTATGGCTACACCTTC,CASSLYTGSYGYTF
TRBV27,-,once,TRBJ2-5,TGTGCCAGCAGTTTGCCAGGGTTACAAGAGACCCAGTACTTC,CASSLPGLQETQYF
TRBV5-5,-,-,TRBJ2-1,TGTGCCAGCAGCTTGGGGCACTCCGGGATCGAGGAGCAGTTCTTC,CASSLGHSGIEEQFF
TRBV11-2,-,once,TRBJ2-5,TGTGCCAGCAGCATAAGATTAGAGACCCAGTACTTC,CASSIRLETQYF
TRBV27,-,-,TRBJ2-7,TGTGCCACCAGATCTAGCTCCTACGAGCAGTACTTC,CATRSSSYEQYF
TRBV6-4,-,-,TRBJ2-5,TGTGCCAGCAGTGACGGGGTCGGGGAGACCCAGTACTTC,CASSDGVGETQYF
TRBV7-9,-,-,TRBJ2-1,TGTGCCAGCAGCTCCCAACGGGAATCGTACAATGAGCAGTTCTTC,CASSSQRESYNEQFF
TRBV20-1,-,-,TRBJ2-1,TGCAGTGCCAAACTAGGTGAGCAGTTCTTC,CSAKLGEQFF
TRBV9,-,-,TRBJ2-7,TGTGCCAGCAGCCCCAGAGGGGGTACCGGTTTCTACGAGCAGTACTTC,CASSPRGGTGFYEQYF
TRBV25-1,-,-,TRBJ1-1,TGTGCCAGCAGTGACTACGGGTTTTCCTTATCTGAAGCTTTCTTT,CASSDYGFSLSEAFF
TRBV5-1,TRBD1,-,TRBJ2-2,TGCGCCAGCAGCGTGACAGGGGGCGGCACCGGGGAGCTGTTTTTT,CASSVTGGGTGELFF
TRBV9,-,-,TRBJ1-2,TGTGCCAGCAGCGTAGATGAGTGGGAGTTTAGCTACACCTTC,CASSVDEWEFSYTF
TRBV5-4,-,-,TRBJ2-7,TGTGCCAGCAGCTTGGGTTCAGGGAATCGCGAGCAGTACTTC,CASSLGSGNREQYF